Listed here are 7 T cell receptor beta chains from one sample, sequenced in a study of early T cells in non-severe SARS-CoV-2 infection. TCRdb used MiXCR to reprocess the 5' RACE reads, holding one entry per CDR3 protein. The sample includes 60,000 or so distinct CDR3 sequences, approximately 13% of them seen just once. The sequencing sample was made of whole blood. These receptor sequences come from an adult who was a healthcare worker with PCR-confirmed SARS-CoV-2 infection or an uninfected control (not recorded which).

This clonotype appeared many times. The chain couples TRBV20-1 to TRBJ1-5; D gene ambiguous. Per the germline V gene, CDR1 is DFQATT and CDR2 is SNEGSKA (reference sequence). Trimming took 1 base from V and 7 from J, leaving 17 bases between them. The CDR3 is 15 amino acids. The CDR3 sequence: CSARVQSRDSQPQHF. CDR3 in DNA: TGCAGTGCTAGAGTCCAATCTCGGGATTCACAGCCCCAGCATTTT.

This clonotype was recorded a few times. The rearrangement uses TRBV5-1 and TRBJ1-5, with a possible D match to TRBD1 (6 bases). The ends were cut back, 0 bases at V and 7 bases at J, with 11 bases in the middle. The germline V gene has CDR1 SGHRS and CDR2 YFSETQ. CDR3 size: 14 residues. CDR3 in amino acids: CASSLAGGGQPQHF. DNA for the CDR3: TGCGCCAGCAGCTTGGCAGGTGGGGGCCAGCCCCAGCATTTT.

This clonotype was recorded many times. This chain connects TRBV5-1 to TRBJ1-1, with a weak D call TRBD1 (5 bases). CDR3 length equals 13 residues. Germline loops: CDR1 SGHRS, CDR2 YFSETQ. The V end was cut by 4 bases, the J end by 3 bases, with 10 bases between. The CDR3 loop reads CASSPSGDTEAFF. CDR3 bases: TGCGCCAGCAGCCCTTCGGGGGACACTGAAGCTTTCTTT.

This chain uses TRBV21-1 with TRBJ2-1; the DNA was not used to check the table's D call, TRBD1. TRBV21-1 is an annotated pseudogene. There are 17 residues in the CDR3. CDR3 nucleotide sequence: TGTGTCAGCACCCCGGGCGGGCAGCGACAAAAAAACAATGAGCAGTTCTTC. Translating it yields CVSTPGGQRQKNNEQFF.

This clonotype was found many times. The chain joins TRBV5-6 to TRBJ2-1, with 10 bases that match TRBD2. The junction had 9 bases not matched to a gene; V was cut back by 2 bases and J by 7 bases. This CDR3 region has 16 residues. Germline V lookup: CDR1 SGHDT, CDR2 YYEEEE. The CDR3, as DNA: TGTGCCAGCAGCTTATTCGGGCTAGCGGGAGAAAATGAGCAGTTCTTC. Amino acids: CASSLFGLAGENEQFF.

With regard to this clonotype: It may be a read error: a sequence one base away is much more abundant. The chain couples TRBV20-1 to TRBJ1-3; unclear D gene. Germline CDR1 DFQATT, CDR2 SNEGSKA (reference sequence). The CDR3 is 13 amino acids. The CDR3 protein is CSASSGSENTIFF. CDR3 sequence (DNA): TGCAGTGCTTCATCGGGTTCTGAAAACACCATATTTTTT.

This clonotype was recorded a few times. V usage is TRBV6-1 and J usage is TRBJ2-7; TRBD1 is a possible D gene (6 bases). This CDR3 spans 13 amino acids. The V end was cut by 10 bases, the J end by 2 bases, with 15 bases between. Germline V gene lookup returns CDR1 MNHNS and CDR2 SASEGT. CDR3 residues: CATAPTGPYEQYF. The CDR3 DNA is TGTGCCACAGCCCCAACAGGGCCCTACGAGCAGTACTTC.